These 32 T cell receptor beta chains originate from one sample sequenced in a study of T cell changes during pregnancy in multiple sclerosis. Sequencing used immunoSEQ multiplex PCR; TCRdb keeps in-frame clones, though not all of them. The profile shows about 55,000 clones, 85% to 95% of them singletons. The source was CD8+ T cells from peripheral blood mononuclear cells, collected in the third trimester of pregnancy. These receptors all stem from a female donor with multiple sclerosis, enrolled in a pregnancy study.

The genes are TRBV4-2 and TRBJ2-7; D perhaps matches TRBD2 (6 bases). CDR1 is LGHNA, CDR2 YNFKEQ, per germline. The V gene lost 3 bases and the J gene lost 2 bases, with 20 bases spanning the gap. This CDR3 region has 17 residues. CDR3 loop: CASSHETGTPTPYEQYF. Here the CDR3 DNA reads TGTGCCAGCAGCCACGAAACCGGGACTCCAACTCCCTACGAGCAGTACTTC.

The chain has TRBV6-5 and TRBJ2-1; 11 bases agree with TRBD2. This CDR3 is built from 15 residues. The trim removed 4 bases at V and 7 bases at J, leaving 6 bases unmatched. Per the germline V gene, CDR1 is MNHEY and CDR2 is SVGAGI. CDR3: CASSSRTSGLNEQFF. DNA for the CDR3: TGTGCCAGCAGTTCGAGGACTAGCGGGTTAAATGAGCAGTTCTTC.

V is TRBV15 and J is TRBJ1-5; D uncertain. V shed 5 bases and J shed 0 bases, with 17 bases lying between them. This CDR3 is built from 17 residues. In germline, CDR1 is LNHNV, CDR2 YYDKDF (reference sequence). CDR3 amino acids: CATSSYFEEASNQPQHF. The CDR3 bases are TGTGCCACCAGCTCCTACTTTGAGGAGGCTAGCAATCAGCCCCAGCATTTT.

This chain joins TRBV28 and TRBJ1-2, with D maybe TRBD1 (6 bases). CDR1 MDHEN and CDR2 SYDVKM come from the germline V gene. Deletions cut 2 bases from V and 2 bases from J, with 6 bases between. This CDR3 is built from 13 residues. The CDR3 nucleotides are TGTGCCAGCAGTTTAACAGGGAACTATGGCTACACCTTC. It encodes CASSLTGNYGYTF.

V usage is TRBV30 and J usage is TRBJ1-6, with TRBD1 as a possible D gene (5 bases). This CDR3 is 16 amino acids long. Looked up from germline, CDR1 is GTSNPN and CDR2 is SVGIG (reference sequence). The ends were cut back, 0 bases at V and 7 bases at J, with 16 bases in the middle. CDR3 nucleotide sequence: TGTGCCTGGAGTGTAGTAGGATCGGGGGGAAATTCACCCCTCCACTTT. Protein sequence: CAWSVVGSGGNSPLHF.

The chain combines TRBV5-1 with TRBJ2-7, with unresolved D. The V and J ends lost 3 bases and 1 base respectively, with 8 bases between them. This CDR3 has 13 residues. Germline-derived CDR1 and CDR2 are SGHRS and YFSETQ. Here the CDR3 DNA reads TGCGCCAGCAGCTATACTAATTCCTACGAGCAGTACTTC. This encodes CASSYTNSYEQYF.

The V gene is TRBV4-1, the J gene TRBJ2-3; D not resolved. The V end lost 5 bases, the J end lost 4 bases, and 7 bases lay between the germline ends. The CDR3 extends over 12 amino acids. Germline CDR1 and CDR2: MGHRA and YSYEKL. The CDR3 DNA reads as TGCGCCAGCAGCGACGGAGCAGATACGCAGTATTTT. Translation: CASSDGADTQYF.

The rearrangement joins TRBV27 to TRBJ2-1, with 7 bases identical to TRBD1. V lost 3 bases, J lost 6 bases, and 2 bases stayed unmatched. The CDR3 runs to 13 residues. Germline V gene data show CDR1 as MNHEY and CDR2 as SMNVEV (reference sequence). DNA of the CDR3: TGTGCCAGCAGTTTGGGACAGTTCAATGAGCAGTTCTTC. Amino acid sequence: CASSLGQFNEQFF.

The chain combines TRBV29-1 with TRBJ1-2; D is perhaps TRBD1 (6 bases). Trimming took 5 bases from V and 6 from J, leaving 13 bases between them. CDR3 size: 12 residues. Looked up from germline, CDR1 is SQVTM and CDR2 is ANQGSEA. The CDR3 spells CSVFPGADGYTF. CDR3 bases: TGCAGCGTTTTCCCAGGGGCGGATGGCTACACCTTC.

This clone is a singleton in its sample. The rearrangement links TRBV7-9 to TRBJ1-5; 11 bases match TRBD1. Germline V gene data show CDR1 as SEHNR and CDR2 as FQNEAQ (reference sequence). The trim removed 3 bases at V and 1 base at J, leaving 11 bases unmatched. The CDR3 has 19 residues. Here the CDR3 reads CASSFSRGQGASSNQPQHF. DNA of the CDR3: TGTGCCAGCAGCTTCTCCAGAGGACAGGGGGCGTCGAGCAATCAGCCCCAGCATTTT.

The CDR3 sequence is CASSVARSGKDYEQFF. CDR3 nucleotides: TGTGCCAGCAGCGTAGCCCGAAGCGGAAAGGACTATGAGCAGTTCTTC. The chain joins TRBV9 to TRBJ2-1; maybe TRBD2 (5 bases). The CDR3 loop spans 16 amino acids. Deletions cut 0 bases from V and 8 bases from J, with 18 bases between. Germline CDR1 SGDLS, CDR2 YYNGEE.

Turning to this clone: At one end the junction does not follow the germline gene, possibly because of a read error. V and J are TRBV7-9 and TRBJ2-3; possible D gene TRBD2, 7 bases. Germline V gene data show CDR1 as SEHNR and CDR2 as FQNEAQ (reference sequence). The CDR3 runs 15 residues. The CDR3 region is CASRLGGEITDTQYF. The CDR3 DNA sequence: TGTGCCAGCAGATTAGGGGGGGAGATAACAGATACGCAGTATTTT.

The chain links TRBV5-1 to TRBJ1-6; possibly TRBD1 for D (5 bases). The germline gives CDR1 SGHRS, CDR2 YFSETQ. Trimming took off 2 bases at V and 14 bases at J, with 17 bases between the two ends. The CDR3 is 14 amino acids. The CDR3 loop reads CASSLTGGVGTLHF. The DNA of the CDR3 is TGCGCCAGCAGCTTAACAGGTGGAGTCGGAACCCTCCACTTT.

The V call is TRBV2, the J call TRBJ1-1, with D hard to call. Germline V gives CDR1 SNHLY, CDR2 FYNNEI. Trimming cost V 5 bases and J 4 bases, with 17 bases left between them. This CDR3 spans 15 amino acids. The CDR3 loop is CASSISGGGGTEAFF. The CDR3 region has the DNA TGTGCCAGCAGTATATCGGGAGGTGGTGGCACTGAAGCTTTCTTT.

This clone came up a few times. This chain joins TRBV27 and TRBJ2-3, with a possible D match to TRBD2 (5 bases). Trimming stripped 4 bases from V and 2 bases from J, with 16 bases between. Germline values: CDR1 MNHEY, CDR2 SMNVEV (reference sequence). The CDR3 is made up of 16 amino acids. The CDR3 protein is CASSWGASGITDTQYF. CDR3 coding DNA: TGTGCCAGCAGTTGGGGAGCGTCGGGGATCACAGATACGCAGTATTTT.

V is TRBV5-1 and J is TRBJ2-1, with TRBD1 matching over 10 bases. Germline V gives CDR1 SGHRS, CDR2 YFSETQ. This CDR3 region has 15 residues. V was pared by 0 bases and J by 7 bases, with 4 bases of the junction left unmatched. The CDR3 region has the DNA TGCGCCAGCAGCTTGGGACAGGGGGCGGTTAATGAGCAGTTCTTC. Its protein product is CASSLGQGAVNEQFF.

This chain links TRBV4-1 with TRBJ1-5; D gene ambiguous. Trimming shortened V by 1 base and J by 5 bases, and 6 bases separated the two germline ends. CDR1 and CDR2 (germline): MGHRA, YSYEKL. The CDR3 has 13 amino acids. CDR3 region: CASSQASHQPQHF. The CDR3 region has the DNA TGCGCCAGCAGCCAAGCGTCCCATCAGCCCCAGCATTTT.

The CDR3 loop reads CASSYSGRRAYEQYF. CDR3 nucleotide sequence: TGTGCCAGCAGTTACTCCGGGAGGAGGGCCTACGAGCAGTACTTC. The chain links TRBV6-5 to TRBJ2-7; 7 bases line up with TRBD2. The CDR3 consists of 15 residues. Germline CDR1 MNHEY, CDR2 SVGAGI. J gave up 2 bases and V 0 bases, and 4 bases lay outside the gene matches.

This rearrangement joins TRBV27 to TRBJ2-5, with a tentative D call TRBD1 (6 bases). Germline V CDR1 and CDR2: MNHEY, SMNVEV (reference sequence). Trimming removed 5 bases from V and 2 bases from J, with 12 bases in between. CDR3 length: 14 residues. CDR3 sequence (DNA): TGTGCCAGCAGTGTACGGGACACACAAGAGACCCAGTACTTC. This gives the protein CASSVRDTQETQYF.

This chain joins TRBV5-4 and TRBJ1-2, with a tentative D call TRBD1 (6 bases). V lost 8 bases and J 0 bases, leaving 17 bases between the germline ends. CDR1 is SGHNT, CDR2 YYREEE, per germline (reference sequence). The CDR3 has 15 amino acids. In nucleotides, the CDR3 is TGTGCCAGTATGTCCGGGACACCCGCTAACTATGGCTACACCTTC. The encoded protein is CASMSGTPANYGYTF.

This chain's CDR3 is CASSPGTSSSYNEQFF. CDR3 sequence (DNA): TGTGCCAGCAGCCCCGGGACTTCTAGCTCCTACAATGAGCAGTTCTTC. This chain joins TRBV11-1 and TRBJ2-1; D might be TRBD2 (6 bases). The length of the CDR3 is 16 residues. Germline V gene data show CDR1 as SGHAT and CDR2 as FQDESV (reference sequence). Between the trimmed V and J ends, which lost 5 bases and 0 bases, there was a span of 14 bases.

The J gene is TRBJ1-2, the V gene TRBV7-9, with D possibly matching TRBD1 (5 bases). The CDR3 totals 15 residues. Germline-derived CDR1 and CDR2 are SEHNR and FQNEAQ (reference sequence). Between the trimmed V and J ends, which lost 6 bases and 2 bases, there was a span of 16 bases. CDR3 nucleotides: TGTGCCAGCAGACAGCAAGGACATCCGAACTATGGCTACACCTTC. Amino acid sequence: CASRQQGHPNYGYTF.

The V and J genes are TRBV4-2 and TRBJ2-7; maybe TRBD2 (5 bases). This CDR3 has 14 amino acids. Trimming took off 3 bases at V and 5 bases at J, with 14 bases between the two ends. CDR1 and CDR2 (germline): LGHNA, YNFKEQ. The CDR3 DNA follows: TGTGCCAGCAGCCAGGAGGTCAGCGGCCACGAGCAGTACTTC. Its translation: CASSQEVSGHEQYF.

The J gene is TRBJ2-1, the V gene TRBV7-2, with TRBD2 matching over 11 bases. The ends lost 5 bases at V and 14 bases at J; junction bases unmatched: 17. The CDR3 runs to 16 residues. CDR1 SGHTA and CDR2 FQGNSA come from the germline V gene. This CDR3 is CASSPEAASGRPWEFF. The DNA of the CDR3 is TGTGCCAGCAGCCCTGAAGCGGCTAGCGGGAGGCCCTGGGAGTTCTTC.

With regard to this clone: Other DNA sequences of this sample code for an identical CDR3. The chain is built from TRBV13 and TRBJ2-7; 7 bases match TRBD2. Per germline, CDR1 PRHDT and CDR2 FYEKMQ (reference sequence). The CDR3 consists of 14 residues. After removal of 1 base from V and 1 base from J, the junction contained 1 base not matched to a gene. In nucleotides, the CDR3 is TGTGCCAGCAGCTTAGCTAGCGGTTCCTACGAGCAGTACTTC. This encodes CASSLASGSYEQYF.

The chain uses TRBV11-2 and TRBJ2-7; maybe TRBD2 (6 bases). The V end lost 0 bases, the J end lost 2 bases, and 20 bases lay between the germline ends. Germline lookup yields CDR1 SGHAT and CDR2 FQNNGV. There are 18 residues in the CDR3. The CDR3 loop is CASSLDLKGREKPYEQYF. CDR3 nucleotides: TGTGCCAGCAGCTTAGATCTAAAGGGGCGGGAAAAGCCCTACGAGCAGTACTTC.

The chain uses TRBV11-2 and TRBJ2-7, with D unclear. In germline, CDR1 is SGHAT, CDR2 FQNNGV. The V gene lost 0 bases and the J gene lost 2 bases, with 11 bases spanning the gap. This CDR3 is built from 15 residues. The CDR3 spells CASSLDRSLAYEQYF. CDR3 nucleotides: TGTGCCAGCAGCTTAGATCGGAGTCTAGCCTACGAGCAGTACTTC. The full variable domain, completed using reference TRBV11-2 and TRBJ2-7, is EAGVAQSPRYKIIEKRQSVAFWCNPISGHATLYWYQQILGQGPKLLIQFQNNGVVDDSQLPKDRFSAERLKGVDSTLKIQPAKLEDSAVYLCASSLDRSLAYEQYFGPGTRLTVT.

The V and J genes are TRBV23-1 and TRBJ2-3; TRBD2 aligns across 12 bases. TRBV23-1 is sorted into the ORF group, with uncertain function. The CDR3 consists of 18 residues. V was pared by 2 bases and J by 5 bases, with 11 bases of the junction left unmatched. For the CDR3, the DNA is TGCGCCAGCAGTCAACCCGAGGGAGCTAGCGGGAGGGGAGATACGCAGTATTTT. Protein: CASSQPEGASGRGDTQYF.

The J gene is TRBJ2-5, the V gene TRBV6-5, with 10 bases that match TRBD2. Trimming took 6 bases from V and 0 from J; bases not matched to a gene: 4. The CDR3 loop spans 15 amino acids. Germline CDR1 and CDR2: MNHEY and SVGAGI. CDR3 in amino acids: CASSRLAGDQETQYF. CDR3 bases: TGTGCCAGCAGCCGGCTAGCGGGAGACCAAGAGACCCAGTACTTC.

The chain uses TRBV6-5 and TRBJ2-2; no clear D. V lost 2 bases and J 4 bases, leaving 8 bases between the germline ends. The CDR3 runs 14 residues. The germline CDR1 and CDR2 sequences are MNHEY and SVGAGI. The DNA for the CDR3 is TGTGCCAGCAGTTACAATGCGGTCACCGGGGAGCTGTTTTTT. Amino acid sequence: CASSYNAVTGELFF.

The rearrangement joins TRBV11-3 to TRBJ2-1, with 10 bases lining up with TRBD1. This CDR3 has 15 amino acids. V shed 5 bases, J shed 4 bases, and the junction held 5 bases outside the gene matches. CDR1 is SGHNT, CDR2 YENEEA, per germline. CDR3 nucleotides: TGTGCCAGCAGCCGGGGGACAGGGGCTTACAATGAGCAGTTCTTC. Translating it yields CASSRGTGAYNEQFF.

This chain joins TRBV5-1 and TRBJ1-5, with D tentatively TRBD1 (5 bases). This CDR3 region has 15 residues. The germline gives CDR1 SGHRS, CDR2 YFSETQ. Trimming left V 0 bases short and J 6 bases short, with 13 bases between. This CDR3 is CASSLAAGGGQPQHF. CDR3 nucleotide sequence: TGCGCCAGCAGCTTGGCGGCGGGGGGAGGTCAGCCCCAGCATTTT.